Included here is one T cell receptor (beta chain) sequence, with context. Looked up from germline, CDR1 is MNHEY and CDR2 is SVGEGT. With V trimmed by 4 bases and J by 3 bases, 11 bases remained unmatched. The CDR3 covers 17 residues. The data stem from a study of blood T cells in healthy people across ages. Together with a sample-barcoded 5' primer, a J-beta primer mix was included in a second PCR lasting 7 to 11 cycles. Template switching added a 12-random-nucleotide identifier to every cDNA molecule. TCRdb re-called the 5' RACE reads with MiXCR, one entry per CDR3 protein. The sample holds 1,500,000 or so distinct CDR3 sequences, less than 45% seen once.

Sequences were obtained from blood. The sequence came from a woman between 18 and 29 years old in good health. V gene TRBV6-2 or TRBV6-3 combines with J gene TRBJ1-5; 8 nucleotides align to TRBD1. CDR3 residues: CASSSRTGPEFNQPQHF. The DNA of the CDR3 is TGTGCCAGCAGTTCTCGGACAGGGCCCGAATTCAATCAGCCCCAGCATTTT.